Listed below are T cell receptor beta chains from one sample, sequenced in a study of cytomegalovirus exposure and HLA in healthy donors. Only in-frame clones appear in the TCRdb table, and some are missing; sequencing was by immunoSEQ multiplex PCR. This sample has 150,000 or so clones; 60% to 80% occur once, and the top ten carry less than 8%. The sequencing input was PBMCs. The receptors stem from a man in his forties in good health and CMV-seropositive. The CDR3 runs from the conserved cysteine through the conserved F or W. The D gene is left open where the match is weak. Part of the rows lack a size; the others show once, few, many or a class for expanded clones.

d_gene: TRBD1; abundance: NA; j_gene: TRBJ2-6; v_gene: TRBV28; CDR3nt: TGTGCCAGCAGTTCCACAGGGGCTGGGGCCAACGTCCTGACTTTC; CDR3aa: CASSSTGAGANVLTF
d_gene: NA; abundance: NA; j_gene: TRBJ2-1; v_gene: TRBV10-3; CDR3nt: TGTGCCATCAGAAACCTCCATACAGGCACCTATAACAATGAGCAGTTCTTC; CDR3aa: CAIRNLHTGTYNNEQFF
d_gene: TRBD1; abundance: NA; j_gene: TRBJ1-5; v_gene: TRBV7-2; CDR3nt: TGTGCCAGCAGCTTCAATACAGGGGGAGACAATCAGCCCCAGCATTTT; CDR3aa: CASSFNTGGDNQPQHF
d_gene: TRBD1; abundance: NA; j_gene: TRBJ2-7; v_gene: TRBV11-2; CDR3nt: TGTGCCAGCAGCTCTGCGGGACAGGGAGGAGTCGAGCAGTACTTC; CDR3aa: CASSSAGQGGVEQYF
d_gene: TRBD1; abundance: NA; j_gene: TRBJ1-5; v_gene: TRBV2; CDR3nt: TGTGCCAGCAGTGAAGGGTCCGGGGACAGGGGGATTCAGCCCCAGCATTTT; CDR3aa: CASSEGSGDRGIQPQHF
d_gene: NA; abundance: NA; j_gene: TRBJ2-5; v_gene: TRBV9; CDR3nt: TGTGCCAGCAGCGTATTGGAGGGGCAAGAGACCCAGTACTTC; CDR3aa: CASSVLEGQETQYF
d_gene: TRBD1; abundance: NA; j_gene: TRBJ2-6; v_gene: TRBV6-5; CDR3nt: TGTGCCAGCAGTTACGCAGGGGGCGTTGGGGCCAACGTCCTGACTTTC; CDR3aa: CASSYAGGVGANVLTF
d_gene: NA; abundance: NA; j_gene: TRBJ2-1; v_gene: TRBV5-1; CDR3nt: TGCGCCAGCAGCTTAATAGCGGACTCCTACAATGAGCAGTTCTTC; CDR3aa: CASSLIADSYNEQFF
d_gene: TRBD1; abundance: NA; j_gene: TRBJ2-7; v_gene: TRBV2; CDR3nt: TGTGCCAGCAGTATGTGGGACAGGGGGCACGAGCAGTACTTC; CDR3aa: CASSMWDRGHEQYF
d_gene: NA; abundance: NA; j_gene: TRBJ2-3; v_gene: TRBV2; CDR3nt: TGTGCCAGCAGTGAGACTACCTCTAGCACAGATACGCAGTATTTT; CDR3aa: CASSETTSSTDTQYF
d_gene: NA; abundance: NA; j_gene: TRBJ1-2; v_gene: TRBV27; CDR3nt: TGTGCCAGCAGTTTCGGGGGAGGCTATGGCTACACCTTC; CDR3aa: CASSFGGGYGYTF
d_gene: TRBD1; abundance: NA; j_gene: TRBJ1-5; v_gene: TRBV10-3; CDR3nt: TGTGCCATCAGCAGGACAGGGGATCAGCCCCAGCATTTT; CDR3aa: CAISRTGDQPQHF
d_gene: TRBD2; abundance: once; j_gene: TRBJ2-3; v_gene: TRBV19; CDR3nt: TGTGCCAGTAGTATAGGGCCGACTAGCACGGATACGCAGTATTTT; CDR3aa: CASSIGPTSTDTQYF
d_gene: NA; abundance: once; j_gene: TRBJ1-2; v_gene: TRBV13; CDR3nt: TGTGCCAGCGAGCGTAGGGGTAGAGACTATGGCTACACCTTC; CDR3aa: CASERRGRDYGYTF
d_gene: TRBD2; abundance: NA; j_gene: TRBJ2-5; v_gene: TRBV4-2; CDR3nt: TGTGCCAGCAGCCACACAGGACTAGCGGGAGTTTTAGAGACCCAGTACTTC; CDR3aa: CASSHTGLAGVLETQYF
d_gene: TRBD2; abundance: NA; j_gene: TRBJ2-2; v_gene: TRBV6-5; CDR3nt: TGTGCCAGCAGTTACCAGCGGGGCACCGGGGAGCTGTTTTTT; CDR3aa: CASSYQRGTGELFF
d_gene: TRBD1; abundance: once; j_gene: TRBJ1-5; v_gene: TRBV27; CDR3nt: TGTGCCAGCAGTAAGGACAGGGGGTATGGCAATCAGCCCCAGCATTTT; CDR3aa: CASSKDRGYGNQPQHF
d_gene: NA; abundance: NA; j_gene: TRBJ1-3; v_gene: TRBV11-3; CDR3nt: TGTGCCAGCAGCTTAGAGGCCTCTGGAAACACCATATATTTT; CDR3aa: CASSLEASGNTIYF
d_gene: NA; abundance: NA; j_gene: TRBJ1-6; v_gene: TRBV9; CDR3nt: TGTGCCAGCAGCGTAGAATGGTGGGCCGGTTCACCCCTCCACTTT; CDR3aa: CASSVEWWAGSPLHF
d_gene: NA; abundance: NA; j_gene: TRBJ2-2; v_gene: TRBV2; CDR3nt: TGTGCCAGCAGTGAATGGGAGAGGGAGCTGTTTTTT; CDR3aa: CASSEWERELFF
d_gene: NA; abundance: few; j_gene: TRBJ1-1; v_gene: TRBV15; CDR3nt: TGTGCCACCAGCAGAGGAGGGCGCGGGGGCACTGAAGCTTTCTTT; CDR3aa: CATSRGGRGGTEAFF
d_gene: NA; abundance: NA; j_gene: TRBJ2-7; v_gene: TRBV5-6; CDR3nt: TGTGCCAGCAGCTGGCCAGGGAATCTCTACGAGCAGTACTTC; CDR3aa: CASSWPGNLYEQYF
d_gene: NA; abundance: NA; j_gene: TRBJ1-2; v_gene: TRBV7-9; CDR3nt: TGTGCCAGCAGCTTAACGGGGGAGTATGGCTACACCTTC; CDR3aa: CASSLTGEYGYTF
d_gene: TRBD1; abundance: NA; j_gene: TRBJ2-7; v_gene: TRBV15; CDR3nt: TGTGCCACCAGCAGAGGACAGGGTTCCTACGAGCAGTACTTC; CDR3aa: CATSRGQGSYEQYF
d_gene: TRBD2; abundance: NA; j_gene: TRBJ2-7; v_gene: TRBV7-9; CDR3nt: TGTGCCAGCAGCTCCACCGGGACTAGCTACGAGCAGTACTTC; CDR3aa: CASSSTGTSYEQYF
d_gene: NA; abundance: NA; j_gene: TRBJ2-7; v_gene: TRBV2; CDR3nt: TGTGCCAGCAGTCGAACAGGGTATCAGGGCGAGCAGTACTTC; CDR3aa: CASSRTGYQGEQYF
d_gene: NA; abundance: NA; j_gene: TRBJ2-7; v_gene: TRBV5-6; CDR3nt: TGTGCCAGCAGCTTGGTTTCCCAGGGCGTCGGCGAGCAGTACTTC; CDR3aa: CASSLVSQGVGEQYF
d_gene: TRBD2; abundance: NA; j_gene: TRBJ2-1; v_gene: TRBV5-1; CDR3nt: TGCGCCAGCAGCTATCCGGGACTAGCGGGAACTAATGAGCAGTTCTTC; CDR3aa: CASSYPGLAGTNEQFF
d_gene: TRBD1; abundance: NA; j_gene: TRBJ1-3; v_gene: TRBV7-9; CDR3nt: TGTGCCAGCAGCGCCCTACAGGGGTCTGGAAACACCATATATTTT; CDR3aa: CASSALQGSGNTIYF
d_gene: NA; abundance: NA; j_gene: TRBJ2-2; v_gene: TRBV6-5; CDR3nt: TGTGCCAGCGTCCCCGGGACCGGGGAGCTGTTTTTT; CDR3aa: CASVPGTGELFF
d_gene: TRBD1; abundance: NA; j_gene: TRBJ1-2; v_gene: TRBV7-9; CDR3nt: TGTGCCAGCAGCCCAGGACAGGGGAACTATGGCTACACCTTC; CDR3aa: CASSPGQGNYGYTF
d_gene: NA; abundance: NA; j_gene: TRBJ2-7; v_gene: TRBV6-1; CDR3nt: TGTGCCAGCAGTCCACGAGACAGGCACGAGCAGTACTTC; CDR3aa: CASSPRDRHEQYF
d_gene: NA; abundance: NA; j_gene: TRBJ2-1; v_gene: TRBV25-1; CDR3nt: TGTGCCAGCAGTGAAGCGGGCGTTCGGACGCAGTTCTTC; CDR3aa: CASSEAGVRTQFF
d_gene: NA; abundance: NA; j_gene: TRBJ1-1; v_gene: TRBV19; CDR3nt: TGTGCCACCAAGGGGGTTAGCACTGAAGCTTTCTTT; CDR3aa: CATKGVSTEAFF
d_gene: TRBD2; abundance: few; j_gene: TRBJ2-3; v_gene: TRBV11-3; CDR3nt: TGTGCCAGCAGCTTAGGGCTCGGCGGGAGGGCGGATACGCAGTATTTT; CDR3aa: CASSLGLGGRADTQYF
d_gene: NA; abundance: NA; j_gene: TRBJ2-1; v_gene: TRBV5-1; CDR3nt: TGCGCCAGCAGTTCTGCCGGGGGCGGGAGCTCCTACAATGAGCAGTTCTTC; CDR3aa: CASSSAGGGSSYNEQFF
d_gene: NA; abundance: NA; j_gene: TRBJ2-7; v_gene: TRBV11-2; CDR3nt: TGTGCCAGCAGCTCCCAGGGGCTGGGTGAGCAGTACTTC; CDR3aa: CASSSQGLGEQYF
d_gene: TRBD2; abundance: NA; j_gene: TRBJ2-5; v_gene: TRBV7-2; CDR3nt: TGTGCCAGCAGCCCCCCCGGCGGGAGGGCCCGGGAGACCCAGTACTTC; CDR3aa: CASSPPGGRARETQYF
d_gene: TRBD1; abundance: NA; j_gene: TRBJ2-7; v_gene: TRBV7-3; CDR3nt: TGTGCCAGCAGTTCTCAGGGGGCGGGCAACTACGAGCAGTACTTC; CDR3aa: CASSSQGAGNYEQYF
d_gene: TRBD1; abundance: NA; j_gene: TRBJ1-1; v_gene: TRBV5-1; CDR3nt: TGCGCCAGCAGCTTGGGGGGGACAGGGGGCTTCACTGAAGCTTTCTTT; CDR3aa: CASSLGGTGGFTEAFF
d_gene: NA; abundance: once; j_gene: TRBJ1-2; v_gene: TRBV7-9; CDR3nt: TGTGCCAGCAGCTTAGTTGGGCAGGGTGATGGCTACACCTTC; CDR3aa: CASSLVGQGDGYTF
d_gene: TRBD2; abundance: NA; j_gene: TRBJ2-1; v_gene: TRBV9; CDR3nt: TGTGCCAGCAGCCCCCGGGACTACCAACAGTCTGAGCAGTTCTTC; CDR3aa: CASSPRDYQQSEQFF
d_gene: TRBD1; abundance: NA; j_gene: TRBJ2-1; v_gene: TRBV19; CDR3nt: TGTGCCAGTAGGACAGGGCAGGGGCGCGATGAGCAGTTCTTC; CDR3aa: CASRTGQGRDEQFF
d_gene: NA; abundance: NA; j_gene: TRBJ2-5; v_gene: TRBV6-1; CDR3nt: TGTGCCAGCAGTGTGGCCAGGGAAGAGACCCAGTACTTC; CDR3aa: CASSVAREETQYF
d_gene: TRBD1; abundance: NA; j_gene: TRBJ2-3; v_gene: TRBV11-3; CDR3nt: TGTGCCAGCAGCGCTCGGACAGGTGGCACAGATACGCAGTATTTT; CDR3aa: CASSARTGGTDTQYF
d_gene: TRBD2; abundance: once; j_gene: TRBJ2-7; v_gene: TRBV28; CDR3nt: TGTGCCAGCAGGGGAAGCGGTAGCGGGAGACTCGAGCAGTACTTC; CDR3aa: CASRGSGSGRLEQYF
d_gene: TRBD2; abundance: NA; j_gene: TRBJ2-1; v_gene: TRBV19; CDR3nt: TGTGCCAGTAGCCCTCTCGGCGGGAGCTCCTACAATGAGCAGTTCTTC; CDR3aa: CASSPLGGSSYNEQFF
d_gene: NA; abundance: few; j_gene: TRBJ1-1; v_gene: TRBV29-1; CDR3nt: TGCAGCGGACGGGGTTGGATGAACACTGAAGCTTTCTTT; CDR3aa: CSGRGWMNTEAFF
d_gene: NA; abundance: NA; j_gene: TRBJ1-2; v_gene: TRBV30; CDR3nt: TGTGCCTGGAGTCAGAGGGAATATGGCTATGGCTACACCTTC; CDR3aa: CAWSQREYGYGYTF
d_gene: TRBD2; abundance: NA; j_gene: TRBJ2-3; v_gene: TRBV18; CDR3nt: TGTGCCAGCTCACCCGTGGGACTAGCGGGTCACGCAGATACGCAGTATTTT; CDR3aa: CASSPVGLAGHADTQYF
d_gene: TRBD1; abundance: NA; j_gene: TRBJ2-5; v_gene: TRBV7-9; CDR3nt: TGTGCCAGCAGCTTTAACAGGGGCGGCCTAGAGACCCAGTACTTC; CDR3aa: CASSFNRGGLETQYF
d_gene: TRBD2; abundance: NA; j_gene: TRBJ2-1; v_gene: TRBV5-1; CDR3nt: TGCGCCAGCAGCTTGTCCCCTACTAGCGGGGTCGGTGAGCAGTTCTTC; CDR3aa: CASSLSPTSGVGEQFF
d_gene: NA; abundance: NA; j_gene: TRBJ2-2; v_gene: TRBV4-1; CDR3nt: TGCGCCAGCAGCTCGGAACAGGTTTACACCGGGGAGCTGTTTTTT; CDR3aa: CASSSEQVYTGELFF
d_gene: TRBD2; abundance: once; j_gene: TRBJ2-5; v_gene: TRBV27; CDR3nt: TGTGCCAGCAGTGGGACCGGAGCGGGGGAGGAGACCCAGTACTTC; CDR3aa: CASSGTGAGEETQYF